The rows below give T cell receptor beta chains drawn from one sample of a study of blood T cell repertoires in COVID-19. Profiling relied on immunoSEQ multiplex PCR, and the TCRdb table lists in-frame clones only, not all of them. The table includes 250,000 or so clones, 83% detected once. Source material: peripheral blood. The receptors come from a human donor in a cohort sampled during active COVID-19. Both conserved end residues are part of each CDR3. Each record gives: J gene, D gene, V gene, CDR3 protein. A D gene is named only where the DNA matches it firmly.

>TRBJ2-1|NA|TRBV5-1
CASSLDGEQFF
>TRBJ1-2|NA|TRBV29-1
CSAEFGHRYTF
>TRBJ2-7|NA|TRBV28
CASSGQGARSGRQSYEQYF
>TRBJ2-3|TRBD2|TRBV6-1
CASSEAVAGVGGTDTQYF
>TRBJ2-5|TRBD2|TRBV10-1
CASSEGSSGQETQYF
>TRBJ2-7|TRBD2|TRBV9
CASSVGPSGDYEQYF
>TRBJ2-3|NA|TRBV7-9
CASTPQDTQYF
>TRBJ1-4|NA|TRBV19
CASSLGEGIGEKLFF
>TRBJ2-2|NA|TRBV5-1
CASSSDGENTGELFF
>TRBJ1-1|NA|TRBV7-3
CASSPSTISTEAFF
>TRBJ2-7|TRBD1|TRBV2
CASRGTGTEQYF